Each of the 25 T cell receptor beta chains below was sequenced from the same sample in a study of CD8 T cells in Susac syndrome. RNA, at about 0.45 to 1 ug, was reverse transcribed with random hexamers. TCRdb re-called the immunoSEQ multiplex PCR reads with MiXCR, one entry per CDR3 protein. Of some 260,000 distinct CDR3 sequences in the sample, 70% to 90% were seen once. The sequencing input was CD8+ T cells from PBMCs. Receptors were obtained from a human donor with multiple sclerosis.

The CDR3: CASSEKGRGGEKLFF. CDR3 nucleotides: TGTGCCAGCAGCGAAAAGGGACGGGGAGGAGAAAAACTGTTTTTT. The chain uses TRBV11-2 and TRBJ1-4; the D gene is possibly TRBD1 (5 bases). The CDR3 length is 15 residues. Trimming removed 5 bases from V and 8 bases from J, with 18 bases in between. Per the germline V gene, CDR1 is SGHAT and CDR2 is FQNNGV. Together with reference TRBV11-2 and TRBJ1-4, the CDR3 gives the full variable domain: EAGVAQSPRYKIIEKRQSVAFWCNPISGHATLYWYQQILGQGPKLLIQFQNNGVVDDSQLPKDRFSAERLKGVDSTLKIQPAKLEDSAVYLCASSEKGRGGEKLFFGSGTQLSVL.

The CDR3 DNA sequence: TGTGCCTGGAGTGTACCCCAGGTCACTGAAGCTTTCTTT. Translation: CAWSVPQVTEAFF. The rearrangement links TRBV30 to TRBJ1-1; D remains unclear. This CDR3 is built from 13 residues. Germline V CDR1 and CDR2: GTSNPN, SVGIG (reference sequence). Between the trimmed V and J ends, which lost 0 bases and 4 bases, there was a span of 9 bases.

V and J are TRBV6-5 and TRBJ1-5; no definite D call. CDR1 is MNHEY, CDR2 SVGAGI, per germline. This CDR3 region has 14 residues. Trimming shortened V by 5 bases and J by 0 bases, and 8 bases separated the two germline ends. CDR3 DNA sequence: TGTGCCAGCAGTCCAACAGTTAGCAATCAGCCCCAGCATTTT. This encodes CASSPTVSNQPQHF.

This clonotype has a handful of counts. The rearrangement links TRBV4-1 to TRBJ2-5; D unclear. V lost 0 bases, J lost 5 bases, and 7 bases lay in between. Looked up from germline, CDR1 is MGHRA and CDR2 is YSYEKL. The CDR3 loop spans 13 amino acids. This CDR3 is CASSQDTEETQYF. In nucleotides, the CDR3 is TGCGCCAGCAGCCAAGACACAGAGGAGACCCAGTACTTC.

The gene calls are TRBV10-3 and TRBJ2-7; D possibly matches TRBD1 or TRBD2 (5 bases each). Germline lookup yields CDR1 ENHRY and CDR2 SYGVKD. The V gene lost 0 bases and the J gene lost 2 bases, with 11 bases spanning the gap. This CDR3 contains 15 residues. The CDR3 sequence: CAISESRDGAYEQYF. CDR3 sequence (DNA): TGTGCCATCAGTGAGTCACGGGACGGAGCCTACGAGCAGTACTTC.

The chain carries TRBV21-1 and TRBJ2-2; TRBD1 is taken as the D call from the table, unchecked against the DNA. TRBV21-1 is labeled a pseudogene. The CDR3 has 17 amino acids. The CDR3 bases are TGTGCCAGCAGCAAAACAGAGGACAGGGTTTCCACCGGGGAGCTGTTTTTT. Protein sequence: CASSKTEDRVSTGELFF.

The chain employs TRBV27 and TRBJ2-1, with D possibly TRBD2 on 5 matching bases. The germline CDR1 and CDR2 sequences are MNHEY and SMNVEV (reference sequence). With 2 bases removed from V and 7 bases from J, the gap between germline ends came to 9 bases. This CDR3 region has 13 residues. CDR3 sequence (DNA): TGTGCCAGCAGTTTAACTAGGAGGAATGAGCAGTTCTTC. Amino acids: CASSLTRRNEQFF.

This chain joins TRBV5-4 and TRBJ1-4, with a possible D match to TRBD1 (5 bases). Germline V gene sequence: CDR1 SGHNT, CDR2 YYREEE (reference sequence). The V end was cut by 6 bases, the J end by 7 bases, with 16 bases between. The CDR3 is made up of 14 amino acids. The CDR3: CASNAGQGFEKLFF. The CDR3 nucleotides are TGTGCCAGCAACGCCGGTCAGGGTTTTGAAAAACTGTTTTTT. Looking up the rest from reference TRBV5-4 and TRBJ1-4 gives the full variable domain: ETGVTQSPTHLIKTRGQQVTLRCSSQSGHNTVSWYQQALGQGPQFIFQYYREEENGRGNFPPRFSGLQFPNYSSELNVNALELDDSALYLCASNAGQGFEKLFFGSGTQLSVL.

The chain is built from TRBV7-9 and TRBJ2-2; D call uncertain. Germline loops: CDR1 SEHNR, CDR2 FQNEAQ (reference sequence). Trimming took 7 bases from V and 5 from J, leaving 5 bases between them. CDR3 length: 11 residues. DNA for the CDR3: TGTGCCAGCATCGGAACCGGGGAGCTGTTTTTT. It specifies CASIGTGELFF.

The rearrangement uses TRBV14 and TRBJ2-7; D remains ambiguous. The CDR3 is made up of 14 amino acids. In germline, CDR1 is SGHDN, CDR2 FVKESK. V was clipped by 2 bases and J by 5 bases, with 13 bases between them. DNA of the CDR3: TGTGCCAGCAGCCAACCCGGATTCGGAAACGAGCAGTACTTC. Residues: CASSQPGFGNEQYF.

The CDR3 region is CAISDRSLGYNEQFF. DNA of the CDR3: TGTGCCATCAGTGATAGATCCCTAGGATACAATGAGCAGTTCTTC. The chain couples TRBV10-3 to TRBJ2-1; D not resolved. The V end lost 3 bases, the J end lost 4 bases, and 13 bases lay between the germline ends. This CDR3 has 15 residues. Germline-derived CDR1 and CDR2 are ENHRY and SYGVKD.

The chain combines TRBV27 with TRBJ1-4; D is uncertain. There are 14 residues in the CDR3. V dropped 2 bases and J dropped 3 bases, with 7 bases sitting between them. Germline V CDR1 and CDR2: MNHEY, SMNVEV (reference sequence). The CDR3 sequence is CASSLGRANEKLFF. In DNA form, the CDR3 reads TGTGCCAGCAGTTTAGGAAGGGCTAATGAAAAACTGTTTTTT.

The CDR3: CASSLGQSSGNTIYF. CDR3 in DNA: TGTGCCAGCAGCCTGGGACAGAGCTCTGGAAACACCATATATTTT. The chain uses TRBV7-9 and TRBJ1-3; 7 bases agree with TRBD1. The V and J ends lost 5 bases and 0 bases, in that order; junction bases with no gene match: 4. This CDR3 contains 15 residues. Germline V gene sequence: CDR1 SEHNR, CDR2 FQNEAQ (reference sequence). The full variable domain, in which reference TRBV7-9 and TRBJ1-3 provide the parts outside the CDR3, is DTGVSQNPRHKITKRGQNVTFRCDPISEHNRLYWYRQTLGQGPEFLTYFQNEAQLEKSRLLSDRFSAERPKGSFSTLEIQRTEQGDSAMYLCASSLGQSSGNTIYFGEGSWLTVV.

The chain uses TRBV19 and TRBJ2-1; no reliable D call. Germline V CDR1 and CDR2: LNHDA, SQIVND (reference sequence). V gave up 6 bases and J gave up 5 bases, with 11 bases separating them. The CDR3 length is 13 residues. CDR3 sequence: CASRAAINNEQFF. As DNA, the CDR3 is TGTGCCAGTAGGGCCGCCATCAACAATGAGCAGTTCTTC. Full variable domain (rest looked up from reference TRBV19 and TRBJ2-1): DGGITQSPKYLFRKEGQNVTLSCEQNLNHDAMYWYRQDPGQGLRLIYYSQIVNDFQKGDIAEGYSVSREKKESFPLTVTSAQKNPTAFYLCASRAAINNEQFFGPGTRLTVL.

This clonotype was counted a few times. The J gene is TRBJ2-5, the V gene TRBV14; D remains unclear. Per the germline V gene, CDR1 is SGHDN and CDR2 is FVKESK. V was clipped by 4 bases and J by 4 bases, with 13 bases between them. The CDR3 extends over 14 amino acids. The CDR3 sequence is CASSPRYSVETQYF. CDR3 sequence (DNA): TGTGCCAGCAGCCCCCGATACAGCGTAGAGACCCAGTACTTC.

The V gene is TRBV20-1, the J gene TRBJ2-7; D gene unclear. CDR3 length: 15 residues. The germline gives CDR1 DFQATT, CDR2 SNEGSKA (reference sequence). V lost 5 bases and J 0 bases, leaving 17 bases between the germline ends. In DNA form, the CDR3 reads TGCAGTGCTCTGAGTGGATCTAGGCCCTCCTACGAGCAGTACTTC. Encoded protein: CSALSGSRPSYEQYF.

V is TRBV27 and J is TRBJ1-1; TRBD1 is a possible D gene (5 bases). This CDR3 region has 15 residues. The V gene's germline CDR1 is MNHEY and CDR2 SMNVEV (reference sequence). Trimming pared 6 bases from V and 5 bases from J, leaving 19 bases between. In DNA, the CDR3 is TGTGCCAGCAGCTTGAACCGGGACCCGGAGACTGAAGCTTTCTTT. Translating gives CASSLNRDPETEAFF.

The sample holds one count of this clonotype. The chain couples TRBV7-9 to TRBJ2-7; 7 bases align to TRBD2. This CDR3 has 17 amino acids. The V gene's germline CDR1 is SEHNR and CDR2 FQNEAQ (reference sequence). The ends lost 5 bases at V and 3 bases at J; junction bases unmatched: 16. CDR3 protein: CASSELSSGRSLYEQYF. CDR3 in DNA: TGTGCCAGCAGCGAGCTATCTTCCGGGAGGTCTCTCTACGAGCAGTACTTC.

The CDR3 protein is CASSSSRGGTNTEAFF. CDR3 sequence (DNA): TGTGCCAGCAGTTCTTCCAGGGGAGGGACGAACACTGAAGCTTTCTTT. J is TRBJ1-1 and V is TRBV7-9; possibly TRBD1 for D (6 bases). The CDR3 is made up of 16 amino acids. Looked up from germline, CDR1 is SEHNR and CDR2 is FQNEAQ (reference sequence). V was trimmed by 6 bases and J by 1 base, leaving 18 bases between them. Based on the CDR3 plus reference TRBV7-9 and TRBJ1-1, the full variable domain is DTGVSQNPRHKITKRGQNVTFRCDPISEHNRLYWYRQTLGQGPEFLTYFQNEAQLEKSRLLSDRFSAERPKGSFSTLEIQRTEQGDSAMYLCASSSSRGGTNTEAFFGQGTRLTVV.

The count of this clonotype is one. The chain has TRBV27 and TRBJ2-1; 9 bases map to TRBD2. CDR1 is MNHEY, CDR2 SMNVEV, per germline (reference sequence). After removal of 5 bases from V and 3 bases from J, the junction contained 5 bases not matched to a gene. This CDR3 is built from 15 residues. The CDR3 DNA reads as TGTGCCAGCAGTGGGGCGGGAGGGTACTACAATGAGCAGTTCTTC. As protein: CASSGAGGYYNEQFF.

The V call is TRBV2, the J call TRBJ2-7; no clear D. V shed 1 base and J shed 5 bases, with 9 bases lying between them. This CDR3 comprises 13 residues. CDR1 is SNHLY, CDR2 FYNNEI, per germline. The CDR3 nucleotides read TGTGCCAGCAGTGAAGGGCCCCAGCACGAGCAGTACTTC. Its protein is CASSEGPQHEQYF.

Remarks on this clonotype: Mismatch with germline at one junction end may stem from a read error. The V call is TRBV24-1, the J call TRBJ2-2, with 7 bases lining up with TRBD2. CDR3 length: 17 amino acids. Per germline, CDR1 KGHDR and CDR2 SFDVKD. The CDR3 loop is CATSDLGLAESTRELFF. The DNA for the CDR3 is TGTGCCACCAGTGATTTGGGGCTAGCGGAGTCCACCCGGGAGCTGTTTTTT.

This chain joins TRBV27 and TRBJ2-7; 8 nucleotides match TRBD1. Unmatched junction bases numbered 4, after V lost 3 bases and J lost 3 bases. Germline values: CDR1 MNHEY, CDR2 SMNVEV (reference sequence). This CDR3 region has 14 residues. CDR3 protein: CASSFQQGGYEQYF. In DNA form, the CDR3 reads TGTGCCAGCAGTTTTCAACAGGGGGGCTACGAGCAGTACTTC.

This chain uses TRBV4-1 with TRBJ1-6; D unresolved. CDR3 length: 15 residues. Germline CDR1 is MGHRA and CDR2 is YSYEKL. V was trimmed by 0 bases and J by 9 bases, leaving 12 bases between them. In nucleotides, the CDR3 is TGCGCCAGCAGCCAAGATCCGGGCACAACTTCACCCCTCCACTTT. This gives the protein CASSQDPGTTSPLHF.

V gene TRBV29-1 combines with J gene TRBJ2-1; tentatively, D is TRBD1 (5 bases). Germline CDR1 reads SQVTM; CDR2 reads ANQGSEA. CDR3 size: 14 residues. Trimming shortened V by 3 bases and J by 6 bases, and 15 bases separated the two germline ends. The CDR3 nucleotides are TGCAGCGTTGAGCCCTACAGGTCCGGCAATGAGCAGTTCTTC. It encodes CSVEPYRSGNEQFF.